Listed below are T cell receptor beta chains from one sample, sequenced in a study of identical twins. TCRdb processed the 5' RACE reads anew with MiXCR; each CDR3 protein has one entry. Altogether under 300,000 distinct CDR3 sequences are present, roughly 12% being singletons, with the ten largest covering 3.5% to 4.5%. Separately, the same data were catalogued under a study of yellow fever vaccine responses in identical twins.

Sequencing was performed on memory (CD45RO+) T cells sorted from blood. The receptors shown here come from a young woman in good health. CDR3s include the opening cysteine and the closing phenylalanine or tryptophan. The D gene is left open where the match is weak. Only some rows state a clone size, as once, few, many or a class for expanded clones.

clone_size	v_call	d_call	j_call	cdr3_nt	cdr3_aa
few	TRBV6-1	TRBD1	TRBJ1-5	TGTGCCAGCAAAAGATCAGGGGGCGGTCAGCCCCAGCATTTT	CASKRSGGGQPQHF
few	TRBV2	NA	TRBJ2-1	TGTGCCAGCGGGTGGAATGATAAAGTCGGGTTCTTC	CASGWNDKVGFF
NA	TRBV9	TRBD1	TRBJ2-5	TGTGCCAGCAGCGTTGGGACAGGGGGCAGAGAGACCCAGTACTTC	CASSVGTGGRETQYF
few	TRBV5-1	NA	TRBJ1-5	TGCGCCAGCAGCTTTAAGGGGGACGGTCAGCCCCAGCATTTT	CASSFKGDGQPQHF
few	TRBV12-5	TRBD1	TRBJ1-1	TGTGCTAGTGGGGGACAGCTCAACACTGAAGCTTTCTTT	CASGGQLNTEAFF
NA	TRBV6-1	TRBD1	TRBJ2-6	TGTGCCGTGGGACAGGGTTCTGGGGCCAACGTCCTGACTTTC	CAVGQGSGANVLTF
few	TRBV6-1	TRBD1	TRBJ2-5	TGTGCCAGCAGGGGACCTAACGACAGGGAATCGGAGACCCAGTACTTC	CASRGPNDRESETQYF
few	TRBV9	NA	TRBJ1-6	TGTGCCAGCAGTAACCGACAGGCCAATTCACCCCTCCACTTT	CASSNRQANSPLHF
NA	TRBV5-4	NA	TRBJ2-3	TGTGCCAGCAGCTTGTTGGGCAGGGGAGAGACAGATACGCAGTATTTT	CASSLLGRGETDTQYF
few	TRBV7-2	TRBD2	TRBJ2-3	TGTGCCAGCAGCTTACGGGGGGTAATAGGTACGCAGTATTTT	CASSLRGVIGTQYF
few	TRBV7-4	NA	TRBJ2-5	TGTGCCAGCAGCTTATCTACTACCCTCAAACAAGGGACCCAGTACTTC	CASSLSTTLKQGTQYF
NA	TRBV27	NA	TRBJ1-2	TGTGCCAGCAGTTTATCGTCGGCCGGGCAAAACCGACCCACCTTC	CASSLSSAGQNRPTF
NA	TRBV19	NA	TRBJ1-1	TGTGCCAGTCGCCCCGGGTTTCTGGGGAACACTGAAGCTTTCTTT	CASRPGFLGNTEAFF
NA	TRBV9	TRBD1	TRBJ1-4	TGTGCCAGCAGCGCCTCGACAGGGAATGAAAAACTGTTTTTT	CASSASTGNEKLFF
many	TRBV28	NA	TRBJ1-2	TGTGCCAGCAGTGCCTGGGGCAGGGAATATAATGGCTACACCTTC	CASSAWGREYNGYTF
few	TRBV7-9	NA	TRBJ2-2	TGTGCCAGCAGCCCCCGGGCCCCCGGGCCCGGGGAGCTGTTTTTT	CASSPRAPGPGELFF
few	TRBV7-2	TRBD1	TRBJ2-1	TGTGCCAGCAGCTTAACGGGACAGGGAGCCAATGAGCAGTTCTTC	CASSLTGQGANEQFF
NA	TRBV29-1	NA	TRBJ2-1	TGCAGCGTTCGACTGGTTGTAAATGAGCAGTTCTTC	CSVRLVVNEQFF
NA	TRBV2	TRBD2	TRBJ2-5	TGTGCCAGCAGTGAAGCGCAGGCTAGCGGGGGGGGCCAAGAGACCCAGTACTTC	CASSEAQASGGGQETQYF
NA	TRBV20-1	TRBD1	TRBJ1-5	TGCAGTGCTAGACCTGGACAGGACAATCAGCCCCAGCATTTT	CSARPGQDNQPQHF
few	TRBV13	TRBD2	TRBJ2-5	TGTGCCAGCAGTAAAGGGACTAGCGGGGGACTACAACAAGAGACCCAGTACTTC	CASSKGTSGGLQQETQYF
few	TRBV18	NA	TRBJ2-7	TGTGCCAGCTCACCAAGTCTAGGAAACTACGAGCAGTACTTC	CASSPSLGNYEQYF
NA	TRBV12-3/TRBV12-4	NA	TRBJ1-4	TGTGCCAGCACGATCGGCGGAGGGCTGTTTTTT	CASTIGGGLFF
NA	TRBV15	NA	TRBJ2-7	TGTGCCACCAGCAGAGAAGGGACAAGTCTCGAGCAGTACTTC	CATSREGTSLEQYF
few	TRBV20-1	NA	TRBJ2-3	TGCAGTGCTAGTAGGGACACCCTCACAGATACGCAGTATTTT	CSASRDTLTDTQYF
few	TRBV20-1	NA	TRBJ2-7	TGCAGCGCCAGGGCGGCTACTAGGCCTGGGTCCTACGAGCAGTACTTC	CSARAATRPGSYEQYF
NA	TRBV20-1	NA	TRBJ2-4	TGCAGTGCTAGGGAGGCCAAAAACATTCAGTACTTC	CSAREAKNIQYF
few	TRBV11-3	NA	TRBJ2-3	TGTGCCAGCAGCGGGACTTCCAGGGATACGCAGTATTTT	CASSGTSRDTQYF
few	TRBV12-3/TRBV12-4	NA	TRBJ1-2	TGTGCCAGCAGTCAAAGTAACTATGGCTACACCTTC	CASSQSNYGYTF
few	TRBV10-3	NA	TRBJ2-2	TGTGCCATCAGTGCTTCGGGACAACAAACCGGGGAGCTGTTTTTT	CAISASGQQTGELFF
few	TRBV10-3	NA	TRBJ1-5	TGTGCCATCAGTGAGTCGGGGGGCAATCAGCCCCAGCATTTT	CAISESGGNQPQHF
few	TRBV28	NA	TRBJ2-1	TGTGCCAGCAGCCGTGGGGTGGATGAGCAGTTCTTC	CASSRGVDEQFF
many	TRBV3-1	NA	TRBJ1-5	TGTGCCAGCAGCCAAGGACCCGGGGGTCAGCCCCAGCATTTT	CASSQGPGGQPQHF
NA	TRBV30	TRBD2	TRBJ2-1	TGTGCCTGGAGTGTTCTGGCTAGCGGGGGGGCCTACAATGAGCAGTTCTTC	CAWSVLASGGAYNEQFF
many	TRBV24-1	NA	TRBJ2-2	TGTGCCACCAGCCAGGACGAAAGGGCCGGGGAGCTGTTTTTT	CATSQDERAGELFF
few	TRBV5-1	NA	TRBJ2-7	TGCGCCAGCAGCTTGACAGATAAGCAGTACTTC	CASSLTDKQYF
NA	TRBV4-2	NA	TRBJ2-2	TGTGCCAGCAGCCAAGAGGCGCTAGCGATGAACACCGGGGAGCTGTTTTTT	CASSQEALAMNTGELFF
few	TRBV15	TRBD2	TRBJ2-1	TGTGCCACCAGCCGCGGGTCTAGCGGGACCTACAATGAGCAGTTCTTC	CATSRGSSGTYNEQFF
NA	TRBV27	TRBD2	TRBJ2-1	TGTGCCAGCAGCCACCAGCGGGAGGGCAATGAGCAGTTCTTC	CASSHQREGNEQFF
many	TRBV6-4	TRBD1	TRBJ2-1	TGTGCCAGCAGTGCCCCTGGGGACAGGGATGAGCAGTTCTTC	CASSAPGDRDEQFF
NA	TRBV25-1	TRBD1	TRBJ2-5	TGTGCCAGCACCCGGACAGGGAAGCAAGAGACCCAGTACTTC	CASTRTGKQETQYF
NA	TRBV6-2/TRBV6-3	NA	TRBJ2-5	TGTGCCAGCAGTTACTCGGGACCTCAGAAGACCCAGTACTTC	CASSYSGPQKTQYF
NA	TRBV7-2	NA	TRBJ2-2	TGTGCCAGCACCCGGGGAACAAACACCGGGGAGCTGTTTTTT	CASTRGTNTGELFF
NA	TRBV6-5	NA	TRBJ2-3	TGTGCCAGCAGCAACGGGCTGAGTGGGCAGTATTTT	CASSNGLSGQYF
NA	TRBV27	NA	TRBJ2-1	TGTGCCAGCGGCTTAGGTAGAACTAGTGAGCAGTTCTTC	CASGLGRTSEQFF
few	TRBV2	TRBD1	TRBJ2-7	TGTGCCAGCAGGGCGGGACAGGGGGCCTACGAGCAGTACTTC	CASRAGQGAYEQYF
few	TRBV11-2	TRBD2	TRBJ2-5	TGTGCCAGCAGCACGGCGGGGGGCCAAGAGACCCAGTACTTC	CASSTAGGQETQYF
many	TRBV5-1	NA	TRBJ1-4	TGCGCCAGCAGCTTGAGGACAGTTGCAACTAATGAAAAACTGTTTTTT	CASSLRTVATNEKLFF
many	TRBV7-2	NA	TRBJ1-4	TGTGCCAGCAGCTTTTCCGCCGCAACTAATGAAAAACTGTTTTTT	CASSFSAATNEKLFF
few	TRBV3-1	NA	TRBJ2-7	TGTGCCAGCAGCCAAGGGGAACCTTCCGAGCAGTACTTC	CASSQGEPSEQYF
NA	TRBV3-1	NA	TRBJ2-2	TGTGCCAGCAGCCCTGGGCTCGGGGAGCTGTTTTTT	CASSPGLGELFF
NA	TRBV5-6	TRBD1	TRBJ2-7	TGTGCCAGCAGCTTACTCTCGACAGGGAACAGTTACGAGCAGTACTTC	CASSLLSTGNSYEQYF
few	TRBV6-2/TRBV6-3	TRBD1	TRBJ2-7	TGTGCCAGCAGTAGATCCCGGGACAGGGGCGAGCAGTACTTC	CASSRSRDRGEQYF
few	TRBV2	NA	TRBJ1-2	TGTGCCAGAAGACTCGACTATGGCTACACCTTC	CARRLDYGYTF
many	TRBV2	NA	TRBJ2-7	TGTGCCAGGGGGCTTAGCGAGCAGTACTTC	CARGLSEQYF
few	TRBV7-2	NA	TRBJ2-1	TGTGCCAGCAGCCCCCGGGGCGGGACCTACAATGAGCAGTTCTTC	CASSPRGGTYNEQFF
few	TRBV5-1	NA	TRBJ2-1	TGCGCCAGCAGCCCAGAAGGGGGGCCTCGCAATGAGCAGTTCTTC	CASSPEGGPRNEQFF
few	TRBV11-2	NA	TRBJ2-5	TGTGCCAGCAGCTTTGGGGGGCAAAAAGAGACCCAGTACTTC	CASSFGGQKETQYF
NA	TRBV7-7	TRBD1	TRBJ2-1	TGTGCTAGCAGCCTCCGGACAGGTGATTACAATGAGCAGTTCTTC	CASSLRTGDYNEQFF
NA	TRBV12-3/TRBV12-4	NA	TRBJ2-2	TGTGCCAGCAGTAACACGGCCGGGGAGCTGTTTTTT	CASSNTAGELFF